The 10 T cell receptor beta chains listed next were all sequenced from one sample in a study of siplizumab effects on memory and regulatory T cells. Libraries were prepared by immunoSEQ multiplex PCR; TCRdb keeps only in-frame clonotypes and omits some of them. The repertoire includes about 56,000 clones, just over 95% of them detected once, and 0.85% to 1.4% sits in the top ten. The sequencing sample was made of naive CD8+ T cells sorted from blood. These TCRs come from a human donor in good health.

The chain links TRBV10-3 to TRBJ2-2, with a possible D match to TRBD2 (6 bases). CDR1 is ENHRY, CDR2 SYGVKD, per germline. The CDR3 contains 15 residues. The V end was cut by 2 bases, the J end by 4 bases, with 11 bases between. CDR3 sequence (DNA): TGTGCCATCAGTGAGCCGGGAGCGGGCACCGGGGAGCTGTTTTTT. Translated: CAISEPGAGTGELFF.

J is TRBJ2-1 and V is TRBV2, with 11 positions matching TRBD2. Germline CDR1 SNHLY, CDR2 FYNNEI. J gave up 7 bases and V 3 bases, and 11 bases lay outside the gene matches. The CDR3 has 17 amino acids. Here the CDR3 DNA reads TGTGCCAGCAGTGATTTGGGGCTAGCGGGAGGTAATAATGAGCAGTTCTTC. This encodes CASSDLGLAGGNNEQFF.

The J gene is TRBJ1-3, the V gene TRBV7-5. TRBV7-5 is a recognized pseudogene. The CDR3 consists of 18 residues. CDR3 DNA: TGTGTCAGAAGCTTAGTAGTCAAAGGTGGGACTGACCCTAACACCATATATTTT. It encodes CVRSLVVKGGTDPNTIYF.

This chain connects TRBV6-4 to TRBJ1-5; D not certain. Germline values: CDR1 MRHNA, CDR2 SNTAGT. With 10 bases removed from V and 2 bases from J, the gap between germline ends came to 12 bases. This CDR3 has 13 residues. In DNA, the CDR3 is TGTGCCACCTCATTGTGGGGCAATCAGCCCCAGCATTTT. Translated: CATSLWGNQPQHF.

The chain recombines TRBV7-9 with TRBJ1-1; D may be TRBD1 (6 bases). Deletions cut 5 bases from V and 6 bases from J, with 13 bases between. This CDR3 comprises 13 residues. Germline lookup yields CDR1 SEHNR and CDR2 FQNEAQ (reference sequence). The CDR3 region has the DNA TGTGCCAGCAGCCGCAGGGGCGTCGCTGAAGCTTTCTTT. Residues: CASSRRGVAEAFF. The full variable domain, rest sourced from reference TRBV7-9 and TRBJ1-1, is DTGVSQNPRHKITKRGQNVTFRCDPISEHNRLYWYRQTLGQGPEFLTYFQNEAQLEKSRLLSDRFSAERPKGSFSTLEIQRTEQGDSAMYLCASSRRGVAEAFFGQGTRLTVV.

This clone occurred once. The V and J genes are TRBV27 and TRBJ2-2; D is unclear. Trimming took off 4 bases at V and 6 bases at J, with 6 bases between the two ends. The germline CDR1 and CDR2 sequences are MNHEY and SMNVEV (reference sequence). The CDR3 totals 12 residues. CDR3 DNA sequence: TGTGCCAGCAGTTATTTGGCCGGGGAGCTGTTTTTT. Translating gives CASSYLAGELFF.

This chain connects TRBV30 to TRBJ2-7; TRBD2 matches 7 bases. This CDR3 comprises 14 residues. V lost 2 bases to trimming and J lost 4 bases; unmatched junction nucleotides: 8. Germline lookup yields CDR1 GTSNPN and CDR2 SVGIG (reference sequence). The CDR3 loop is CAWSPGLGPYEQYF. The CDR3 DNA reads as TGTGCCTGGAGTCCCGGACTAGGGCCTTACGAGCAGTACTTC.

The chain couples TRBV19 to TRBJ2-1; no reliable D call. CDR1 LNHDA and CDR2 SQIVND come from the germline V gene (reference sequence). The germline V and J ends were trimmed by 7 bases and 0 bases, with 13 bases remaining between them. CDR3 length equals 15 residues. Here the CDR3 reads CASNLRMSSYNEQFF. CDR3 DNA: TGTGCCAGTAATCTGAGAATGAGCTCCTACAATGAGCAGTTCTTC. The whole variable domain, filled in from reference TRBV19 and TRBJ2-1, reads DGGITQSPKYLFRKEGQNVTLSCEQNLNHDAMYWYRQDPGQGLRLIYYSQIVNDFQKGDIAEGYSVSREKKESFPLTVTSAQKNPTAFYLCASNLRMSSYNEQFFGPGTRLTVL.

The chain recombines TRBV4-2 with TRBJ2-7; 10 bases line up with TRBD2. The CDR3 length is 18 residues. Trimming cost V 0 bases and J 2 bases; bases outside gene matches: 10. The germline CDR1 and CDR2 sequences are LGHNA and YNFKEQ. The CDR3 nucleotides read TGTGCCAGCAGCCAAGATTCCCTAGCGGGAGCTAGGACCTACGAGCAGTACTTC. This translates into CASSQDSLAGARTYEQYF.

The genes are TRBV19 and TRBJ2-1; tentative D call: TRBD1 (5 bases). The CDR3 sequence is 13 residues long. CDR1 is LNHDA, CDR2 SQIVND, per germline (reference sequence). V gave up 5 bases and J gave up 7 bases, with 12 bases separating them. The CDR3 DNA sequence: TGTGCCAGTAGTGCGACAGTAGGGAATGAGCAGTTCTTC. It codes for CASSATVGNEQFF.